The clone carrying this T cell receptor (beta chain) was detected a few times. This entry belongs to a study of blood T cell repertoires in COVID-19. This CDR3 spans 16 amino acids. The V segment lost 0 bases and the J segment 7 bases; nucleotides outside the gene matches: 9. Germline values: CDR1 SGDLS, CDR2 YYNGEE. Participants reported their clinical history, and cohort assignment relied on those reports. Profiled with immunoSEQ multiplex PCR; TCRdb holds only in-frame clones, not every one. The table lists about 350,000 clones, roughly 86% of them singletons. The V gene is TRBV9, the J gene TRBJ2-1; 8 nucleotides match TRBD2. The clonotype originates from a woman aged 30 to 39 who had been exposed to COVID-19. Sequencing used PBMCs or T cells enriched from blood (not recorded which). CDR3 protein: CASSVVFSGSSNEQFF. In DNA form, the CDR3 reads TGTGCCAGCAGCGTAGTTTTCAGCGGGAGCTCGAATGAGCAGTTCTTC.